Below, 22 T cell receptor beta chains from the same sample are listed, as sequenced in a study of tumor-infiltrating lymphocytes in primary liver carcinoma (dated by TCRdb to 2017 to 2019). Total RNA and DNA were co-extracted from about 19-30 mg of bulk tissue with the AllPrep DNA/RNA mini kit, without cell sorting. Instrument on record: Illumina HiSeq 2500. Starting from about 500 ng total RNA, TCRbeta-specific cDNA was produced by reverse transcription with a constant-region primer and ProtoScript II reverse transcriptase. TCRbeta libraries were built with three nested multiplex PCR rounds, a slightly modified ARM-PCR procedure. Each of the first two PCR rounds ran for around 9 cycles and used multiplex TRBV1-TRBV30 forward primers together with a Cbeta reverse primer. TCRdb redid the processing of the public reads, applying fastp at Q25 and MiXCR, and retained in-frame beta chains. Rows with a matching CDR3 protein are joined into one entry that keeps the most common DNA and genes. The sample yields roughly 25,000 distinct CDR3 sequences; nearly 80% were counted once. Of the sample, under 55% is held by the ten largest clones.

The sample taken for sequencing was liver tumor tissue from sampling region 3. The sample's cell subset or site, from its label and the paper: tumor region T3, left-lateral pole. The receptor source for this set is a man between 40 and 49 years old with primary liver carcinoma and hepatitis B virus infection.

This clonotype has only one observation. The chain has TRBV6-2 or TRBV6-3 and TRBJ2-1; TRBD2 agrees at 8 bases. After removal of 2 bases from V and 0 bases from J, the junction contained 9 bases not matched to a gene. The CDR3 length is 18 residues. CDR1 and CDR2 (germline): MNHEY, SVGEGT. CDR3 sequence reads: CASSYKATSGSSYNEQFF. In DNA form, the CDR3 reads TGTGCCAGCAGTTACAAGGCGACAAGCGGGAGCTCCTACAATGAGCAGTTCTTC.

As for this clonotype: This is likely a read error, given that the CDR3 carries no conserved phenylalanine or tryptophan at its end. The chain carries TRBV6-1 and TRBJ2-3, with a weak D call TRBD1 (5 bases). The CDR3 runs to 12 residues. The V gene lost 8 bases and the J gene lost 5 bases, with 11 bases spanning the gap. In germline, CDR1 is MNHNS, CDR2 SASEGT. Written as DNA, the CDR3 is TGTGCCAGCTCAATCAGGGTAGATACGCAGTATTTA. As protein: CASSIRVDTQYL.

There are many counts of this clonotype. The rearrangement joins TRBV30 to TRBJ2-1, with D unclear. CDR1 GTSNPN and CDR2 SVGIG come from the germline V gene (reference sequence). This CDR3 has 15 residues. Trimming took 3 bases from V and 0 from J, leaving 12 bases between them. This chain's CDR3 is CAWRQKGSSYNEQFF. The CDR3 coding sequence is TGTGCCTGGAGGCAGAAAGGAAGCTCCTACAATGAGCAGTTCTTC. Filled out from reference TRBV30 and TRBJ2-1, the complete variable domain reads SQTIHQWPATLVQPVGSPLSLECTVEGTSNPNLYWYRQAAGRGLQLLFYSVGIGQISSEVPQNLSASRPQDRQFILSSKKLLLSDSGFYLCAWRQKGSSYNEQFFGPGTRLTVL.

Notes on this clonotype: An end of the junction differs from the germline gene, which may be a read error. The J gene is TRBJ2-5, the V gene TRBV28; D is possibly TRBD1 or TRBD2 (6 bases each). The germline V gene encodes CDR1 MDHEN and CDR2 SYDVKM. The CDR3 runs 16 residues. CDR3 sequence: CTSSDAGQAGRETQYF. The DNA for the CDR3 is TGTACCAGCAGTGACGCGGGACAAGCGGGCAGGGAGACCCAGTACTTC.

Comment on this clonotype: A read error may account for a junction end that differs from germline. The V and J genes are TRBV11-2 and TRBJ2-3; 11 bases line up with TRBD2. The CDR3 consists of 15 residues. Germline V gene sequence: CDR1 SGHAT, CDR2 FQNNGV. CDR3 residues: CGSSTGTSGTDTQYF. In nucleotides, the CDR3 is TGTGGCAGTAGCACCGGGACTAGCGGCACAGATACGCAATATTTT.

Points on this clonotype: The junction shows a germline mismatch at one end, possibly a read error. The chain recombines TRBV11-2 with TRBJ2-6; D may be TRBD1 or TRBD2 (5 bases each). Looked up from germline, CDR1 is SGHAT and CDR2 is FQNNGV. The CDR3 runs 16 residues. CDR3 in amino acids: CAISLDLGAGVNVLTF. CDR3 DNA sequence: TGTGCCATCAGCTTAGATCTCGGGGCTGGGGTCAATGTCCTGACTTTC.

As for this clonotype: The junction departs from germline at one end; a sequencing error may be responsible. The gene calls are TRBV5-1 and TRBJ2-1; 8 bases fit TRBD1. This CDR3 comprises 15 residues. From germline, CDR1 is SGHRS and CDR2 YFSETQ. The CDR3 is CVSRAGGGWNNEQFF. The CDR3 coding sequence is TGCGTCAGCAGGGCAGGGGGCGGTTGGAACAATGAGCAGTTCTTC.

The count of this clonotype is one. The junction departs from germline at one end; a sequencing error may be responsible. V gene TRBV6-6 combines with J gene TRBJ2-2; D may correspond to TRBD1 or TRBD2 (5 bases each). The CDR3 has 14 amino acids. Germline CDR1 and CDR2: MNHNY and SVGAGI (reference sequence). The CDR3 region has the DNA TGTGTCACCACCACCCTGGGGGTCACCTGGGAGCTGTTTTTT. It encodes CVTTTLGVTWELFF.

This clonotype was seen more than once but under ten times. The junction does not match germline at one end; this may be a read error. V gene TRBV2 combines with J gene TRBJ2-7; D is unclear. The CDR3 extends over 12 amino acids. Per germline, CDR1 SNHLY and CDR2 FYNNEI. The CDR3 DNA sequence: TGTGTCAGCATAAGCAGCGTATACGAGCAGTACTTC. The encoded protein is CVSISSVYEQYF.

A remark on this clonotype: No conserved phenylalanine or tryptophan is present at the end of the CDR3, so a read error is the likely explanation. The DNA is omitted, as the CDR3 cannot be located on it reliably, and the CDR3 follows TCRdb's listing. The chain is built from TRBV5-5 and TRBJ1-1. The CDR3 length equals 15 residues, ends included. Looked up from germline, CDR1 is SGHKS and CDR2 is YYEKEE (reference sequence). This CDR3 reads CASKPPGYLNTEASS.

About this clonotype: The CDR3 end shows no conserved phenylalanine or tryptophan, and so a read error is likely. V usage is TRBV6-5 and J usage is TRBJ2-7, with D perhaps matching TRBD1 (6 bases). CDR3 length: 14 residues. The germline gives CDR1 MNHEY, CDR2 SVGAGI. The chain's CDR3 is CASSTRDKSYEQYL. CDR3 coding DNA: TGTGCGAGCAGTACCCGGGACAAGTCCTACGAGCAGTACTTA.

This clonotype has a single count. An end of the junction differs from the germline gene, which may be a read error. This chain connects TRBV29-1 to TRBJ2-3, with 13 bases fitting TRBD2. Germline V gene lookup returns CDR1 SQVTM and CDR2 ANQGSEA. The CDR3 loop spans 15 amino acids. CDR3 sequence: CSAWTSGSVTDKQYF. In DNA, the CDR3 is TGCAGCGCCTGGACTAGCGGGAGTGTGACAGATAAGCAGTATTTT.

On this clonotype itself: A junction boundary mismatches the germline segment, possibly from a read error. The V gene is TRBV5-4, the J gene TRBJ2-7, with 14 bases aligning to TRBD2. Germline loops: CDR1 SGHNT, CDR2 YYREEE (reference sequence). The CDR3 spans 17 residues. This CDR3 reads CASSLGGLAGDSHEQYF. The CDR3 DNA is TGTGCCAGCAGCTTGGGGGGACTAGCGGGAGATTCCCACGAACAGTACTTC.

This clonotype has a single count. Sequence at one end of the junction differs from germline and may be a read error. This chain connects TRBV2 to TRBJ1-5; D is ambiguous. The CDR3 runs to 14 residues. Germline V gene lookup returns CDR1 SNHLY and CDR2 FYNNEI. The DNA of the CDR3 is TGTGCCAGCAGTGGAAGTGGGGAGAGTCAGCGCCAGCATTTT. It encodes CASSGSGESQRQHF.

On this clonotype: At one end, the junction sequence differs from germline, possibly due to a read error. The gene calls are TRBV29-1 and TRBJ1-1; TRBD1 agrees at 9 bases. This CDR3 has 16 amino acids. Germline values: CDR1 SQVTM, CDR2 ANQGSEA. The DNA of the CDR3 is TGCAGCGTTTCGACCGGACAGGGGACGCTTAGCATTGTAGCTATCTTT. It codes for CSVSTGQGTLSIVAIF. The full variable domain, with the rest looked up from reference TRBV29-1 and TRBJ1-1, is SAVISQKPSRDICQRGTSLTIQCQVDSQVTMMFWYRQQPGQSLTLIATANQGSEATYESGFVIDKFPISRPNLTFSTLTVSNMSPEDSSIYLCSVSTGQGTLSIVAIFGQGTRLTVV.

Of note for this clonotype: One end of the junction does not line up with germline, which may come from a read error. V is TRBV12-3 or TRBV12-4 and J is TRBJ2-4; D may be TRBD1 or TRBD2 (5 bases each). The CDR3 is 18 residues long. The CDR3 reads CASSLWGGADIAKNTRHF. The CDR3 coding sequence is TGTGCCAGCAGTTTATGGGGTGGAGCGGACATAGCCAAAAACACTCGGCACTTC.

This clonotype showed up just a few times. Germline and junction disagree at one end, which may indicate a read error. The chain has TRBV6-6 and TRBJ2-1; D ambiguous. The CDR3 is made up of 14 amino acids. CDR1 and CDR2 (germline): MNHNY, SVGAGI (reference sequence). CDR3 amino acids: CASSYNGAYNELFF. The DNA for the CDR3 is TGTGCCAGCAGTTATAACGGAGCCTACAATGAGCTGTTCTTC.

Comments on this clonotype: A junction end diverges from the germline sequence, so it may reflect a read error. The V and J genes are TRBV6-5 and TRBJ2-7; D is possibly TRBD2 (6 bases). The CDR3 totals 17 residues. The germline V gene encodes CDR1 MNHEY and CDR2 SVGAGI. CDR3 in DNA: TGTGCAAGCAGTTACTCGACTAGTGAGAGCTTGGTTTACGAGCAGTACTTC. It codes for CASSYSTSESLVYEQYF.

This sequence joins TRBV7-9 and TRBJ2-7; 13 positions agree with TRBD2. Germline CDR1 is SEHNR and CDR2 is FQNEAQ (reference sequence). This CDR3 region has 18 residues. J lost 2 bases, V lost 4 bases, and 11 bases had no gene match. The CDR3 nucleotides read TGTGCCAGCAGCTGCGGGACTAGCGGGAACCGGCGTCCCTACGAGCAGTACTTC. It codes for CASSCGTSGNRRPYEQYF.

This clonotype was picked up a small number of times. The V and J genes are TRBV2 and TRBJ2-1; TRBD1 or TRBD2 may be the D gene (5 bases each). V lost 0 bases, J lost 2 bases, and 14 bases lay in between. The CDR3 consists of 17 residues. CDR1 is SNHLY and CDR2 is FYNNEI in the germline V gene. In nucleotides, the CDR3 is TGTGCCAGCAGTGAAGCCCCTACTGGGGGACCCTACAATGAGCAGTTCTTC. It specifies CASSEAPTGGPYNEQFF.

This clonotype was observed once. One end of the junction fails to match germline, which may point to a read error. The V gene is TRBV29-1, the J gene TRBJ2-2, with 8 nucleotides matching TRBD1. This CDR3 contains 13 residues. Germline values: CDR1 SQVTM, CDR2 ANQGSEA. The CDR3: CSVGGQGTRELFF. The CDR3 region has the DNA TGCAGCGTTGGAGGACAGGGCACCAGGGAGCTGTTTTTT.

In regard to this clonotype: A junction end diverges from the germline sequence, so it may reflect a read error. The gene calls are TRBV7-9 and TRBJ2-7, with TRBD2 matching 13 bases. This CDR3 comprises 18 residues. Germline lookup yields CDR1 SEHNR and CDR2 FQNEAQ (reference sequence). The CDR3 here is CSSSGGTSGNQHPYEKYF. CDR3 coding DNA: TGTTCCAGCAGCGGCGGGACTAGCGGGAACCAGCATCCCTACGAGAAGTACTTC.